This TCR beta chain came from a study of radiation and T cells in renal cell carcinoma. Assay used: immunoSEQ multiplex PCR; TCRdb lists only in-frame clones, some missing. The sample has approximately 120,000 clones, about four fifths seen once. Specified time point: baseline pretreatment blood. Treatment defined: 15 Gy SBRT to primary tumor, nephrectomy 4 weeks later. Comments on this clone: The sample has other DNA sequences that encode this CDR3 too.

The V gene's germline CDR1 is SGDLS and CDR2 YYNGEE. The CDR3 length is 13 residues. The V end lost 0 bases, the J end lost 7 bases, and 5 bases lay between the germline ends. The source of this sequence is a woman aged 55-70 years with renal cell carcinoma. Source: blood, taken from a patient whose treatment included radiotherapy and nephrectomy. J is TRBJ1-6 and V is TRBV9; D unclear. CDR3 in amino acids: CASSVGGNSPLHF. The CDR3 DNA sequence: TGTGCCAGCAGCGTAGGAGGGAATTCACCCCTCCACTTT.